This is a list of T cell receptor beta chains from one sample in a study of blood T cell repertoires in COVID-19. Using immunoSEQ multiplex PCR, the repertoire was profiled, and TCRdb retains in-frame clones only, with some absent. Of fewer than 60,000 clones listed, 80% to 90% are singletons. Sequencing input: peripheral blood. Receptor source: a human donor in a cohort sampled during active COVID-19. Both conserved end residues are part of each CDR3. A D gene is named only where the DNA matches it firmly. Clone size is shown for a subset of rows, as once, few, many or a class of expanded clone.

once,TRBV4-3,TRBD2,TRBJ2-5,TGCGCCAGCAGCCAAGATCCGCCTAGCGGGGGGAAAGAGACCCAGTACTTC,CASSQDPPSGGKETQYF
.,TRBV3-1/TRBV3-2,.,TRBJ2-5,TGTGCCAGCAGCCCCCTAATGGTCTCGGACCCCGGGAAGACCCAGTACTTC,CASSPLMVSDPGKTQYF
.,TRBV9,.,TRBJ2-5,TGTGCCAGCAGCGTAGATCTGGAGACCCAGTACTTC,CASSVDLETQYF
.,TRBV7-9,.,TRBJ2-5,TGTGCCAGCAGCTTGACTAGAGGAGTGGAGACCCAGTACTTC,CASSLTRGVETQYF
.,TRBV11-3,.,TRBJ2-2,TGTGCCAGCAGCCGAGGACAAGACAGAAGCACCGGGGAGCTGTTTTTT,CASSRGQDRSTGELFF
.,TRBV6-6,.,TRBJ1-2,TGTGCCAGTGGGGGGTGGGGCCTCGGAGGCTACACCTTC,CASGGWGLGGYTF
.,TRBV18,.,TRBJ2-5,TGTGCCAGCTCAACCACCCAGGGTATTGTGGAGACCCAGTACTTC,CASSTTQGIVETQYF
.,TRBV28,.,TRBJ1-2,TGTGCCAGCAGTTCTGGACATGCTAACTATGGCTACACCTTC,CASSSGHANYGYTF
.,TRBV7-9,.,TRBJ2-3,TGTGCCAGCAGCTTAGTTCAGGGAGATACGCAGTATTTT,CASSLVQGDTQYF
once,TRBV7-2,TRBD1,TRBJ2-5,TGTGCCAGCAGCCAATGGGGACAGGGGGCGGGGGAGACCCAGTACTTC,CASSQWGQGAGETQYF
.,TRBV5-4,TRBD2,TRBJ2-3,TGTGCCAGCAGCTTCAGCGGGGGGGCCCCAGATACGCAGTATTTT,CASSFSGGAPDTQYF
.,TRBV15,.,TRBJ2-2,TGTGCCACCAGCAAGCGAAGAACGGGCACCGGGGAGCTGTTTTTT,CATSKRRTGTGELFF
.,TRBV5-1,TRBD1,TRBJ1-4,TGCGCCAGCAGCCAGGCCACAACAGGGGGCGAGGAAAAACTGTTTTTT,CASSQATTGGEEKLFF
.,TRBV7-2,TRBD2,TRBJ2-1,TGTGCCAGCAGCACCGGACTAGCGGGGGGCGTATCCCCTTACAATGAGCAGTTCTTC,CASSTGLAGGVSPYNEQFF
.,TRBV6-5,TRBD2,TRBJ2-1,TGTGCCAGCAGTCCCCTAGCGGTCACCTACAATGAGCAGTTCTTC,CASSPLAVTYNEQFF
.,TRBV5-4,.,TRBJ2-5,TGTGCCAGCAGCTGGGCGGGCGGCTCCTTAGAGACCCAGTACTTC,CASSWAGGSLETQYF
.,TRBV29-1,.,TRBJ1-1,TGCAGCGCTGTGGGGGGGCACACTGAAGCTTTCTTT,CSAVGGHTEAFF
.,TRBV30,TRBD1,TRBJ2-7,TGTGCCTGGAGTGTAAGGGGGCGGCAGTACTTC,CAWSVRGRQYF
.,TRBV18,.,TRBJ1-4,TGTGCCAGCTCACCACGGACAGCAACTAATGAAAAACTGTTTTTT,CASSPRTATNEKLFF
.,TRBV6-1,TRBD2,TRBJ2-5,TGTGCCAGCAGTTCAGTAGCGGGGGGCCAAGAGACCCAGTACTTC,CASSSVAGGQETQYF
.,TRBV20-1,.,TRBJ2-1,TGCAGTGCTAGTCCTATGTTTCTTAGCAGGGCAAACGGCGATGAGCAGTTCTTC,CSASPMFLSRANGDEQFF
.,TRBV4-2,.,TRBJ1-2,TGTGCCAGCAGCCAACTGACAGGAACCCCGAACTATGGCTACACCTTC,CASSQLTGTPNYGYTF
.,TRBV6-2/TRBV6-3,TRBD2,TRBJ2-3,TGTGCCAGCAGTTACTCAGCGGGGGGGACAGATACGCAGTATTTT,CASSYSAGGTDTQYF
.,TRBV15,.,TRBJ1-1,TGTGCCACCAGCAGGGGCCCGGGGGATACTGAAGCTTTCTTT,CATSRGPGDTEAFF
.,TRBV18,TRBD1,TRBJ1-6,TGTGCCAGCTCACCGGGGACAGGGAATTCACCCCTCCACTTT,CASSPGTGNSPLHF
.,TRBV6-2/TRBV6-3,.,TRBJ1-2,TGTGCCAGCAGTTACTCGGGGAGCTATGGCTACACCTTC,CASSYSGSYGYTF
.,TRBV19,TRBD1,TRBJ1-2,TGTGCCAGTAGTATAGGACAGGGGATTGATTATGGCTACACCTTC,CASSIGQGIDYGYTF
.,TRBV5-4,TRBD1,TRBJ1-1,TGTGCCAGCAGCTTTGGACAGGGCTCCAACACTGAAGCTTTCTTT,CASSFGQGSNTEAFF
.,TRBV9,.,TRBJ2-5,TGTGCCAGCAGCCGCCGGGTCCAAGAGACCCAGTACTTC,CASSRRVQETQYF
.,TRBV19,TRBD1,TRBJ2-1,TGTGCCAGTAGTAATTTAGGGACAGGGAACAATGAGCAGTTCTTC,CASSNLGTGNNEQFF
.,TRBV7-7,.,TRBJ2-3,TGTGCCAGCAGCTTCTCCGGGGGCACAGATACGCAGTATTTT,CASSFSGGTDTQYF
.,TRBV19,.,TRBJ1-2,TGTGCCAGTAGTACACCAGGCCTTATGCACTATGGCTACACCTTC,CASSTPGLMHYGYTF
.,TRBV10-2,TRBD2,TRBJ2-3,TGCGCCAGCAGTGAGTCGAGCGGGGGGATCACAGATACGCAGTATTTT,CASSESSGGITDTQYF
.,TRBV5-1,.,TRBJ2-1,TGCGCCAGCAGCTTGGCCGCGACAGACAATGAGCAGTTCTTC,CASSLAATDNEQFF
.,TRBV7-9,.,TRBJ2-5,TGTGCCAGCAGCTCCTACGGGGGAAGGGGCAAGACCCAGTACTTC,CASSSYGGRGKTQYF
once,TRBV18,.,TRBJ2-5,TGTGCCAGCTCACCAATTGAGGGCGGGTACGAGACCCAGTACTTC,CASSPIEGGYETQYF
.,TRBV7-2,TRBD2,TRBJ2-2,TGTGCCAGCAGCCACATCGGACTAGTCGCGAACACCGGGGAGCTGTTTTTT,CASSHIGLVANTGELFF
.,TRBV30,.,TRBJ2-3,TGTGCCTGGGGACTAACCGGTGCGGATACGCAGTATTTT,CAWGLTGADTQYF